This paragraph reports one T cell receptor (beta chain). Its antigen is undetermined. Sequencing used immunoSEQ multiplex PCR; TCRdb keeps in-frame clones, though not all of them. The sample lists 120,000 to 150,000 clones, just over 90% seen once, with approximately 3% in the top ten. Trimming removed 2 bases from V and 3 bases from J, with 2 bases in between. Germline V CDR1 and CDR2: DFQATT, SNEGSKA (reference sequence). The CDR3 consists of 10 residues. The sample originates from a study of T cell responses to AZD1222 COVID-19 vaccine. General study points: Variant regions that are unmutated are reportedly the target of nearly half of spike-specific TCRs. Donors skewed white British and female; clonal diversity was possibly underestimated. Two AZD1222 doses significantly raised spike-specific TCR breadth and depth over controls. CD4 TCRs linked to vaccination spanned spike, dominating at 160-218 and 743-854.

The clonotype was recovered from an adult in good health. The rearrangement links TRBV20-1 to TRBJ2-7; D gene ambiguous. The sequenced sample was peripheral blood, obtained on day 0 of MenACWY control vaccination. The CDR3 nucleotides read TGCAGTGCTAGAAACTACGAGCAGTACTTC. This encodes CSARNYEQYF.